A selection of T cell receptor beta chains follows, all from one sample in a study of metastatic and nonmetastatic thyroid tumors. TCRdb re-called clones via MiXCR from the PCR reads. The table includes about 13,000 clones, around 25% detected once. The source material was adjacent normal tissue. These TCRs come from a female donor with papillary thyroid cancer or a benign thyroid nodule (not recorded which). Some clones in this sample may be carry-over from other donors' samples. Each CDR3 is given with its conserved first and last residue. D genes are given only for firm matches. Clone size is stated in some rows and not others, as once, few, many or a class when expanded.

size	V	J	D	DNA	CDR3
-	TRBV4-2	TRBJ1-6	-	TGTGCCAGCAGCCAAGTTGGGGGGGATAATTCACCCCTCCACTTT	CASSQVGGDNSPLHF
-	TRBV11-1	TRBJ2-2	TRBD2	TGTGCCAGCATAACCACCCGGGGGGGTTCTAACACCGGGGAGCTGTTTTTT	CASITTRGGSNTGELFF
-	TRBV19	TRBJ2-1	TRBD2	TGTGCCAGTAGTATAGATCCCCCAGGACTAGGAAGCCTAAATGAGCAGTTCTTC	CASSIDPPGLGSLNEQFF
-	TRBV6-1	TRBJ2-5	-	TGTGCCAGCAGGATGGGCGGAGGGCCTGCAGAGACCCAGTACTTC	CASRMGGGPAETQYF
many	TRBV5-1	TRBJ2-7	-	TGCGCCAGCAGCTTGGGTATAAGTTCTTACGAGCAGTACTTC	CASSLGISSYEQYF
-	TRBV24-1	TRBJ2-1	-	TGTGCCACCAGTGATGCGAGCTACAATGAGCAGTTCTTC	CATSDASYNEQFF
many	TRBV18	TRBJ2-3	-	TGTGCCAGCTCATCCGAAGATACGCAGTATTTT	CASSSEDTQYF
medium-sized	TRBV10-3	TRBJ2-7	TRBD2	TGTGCCATCAGCATTAGCGGGAGTAATCACGAGCAGTACTTC	CAISISGSNHEQYF
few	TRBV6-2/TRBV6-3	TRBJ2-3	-	TGTGCCAGCAGTTACTCGCCGGGGGCCACAGATACGCAGTATTTT	CASSYSPGATDTQYF
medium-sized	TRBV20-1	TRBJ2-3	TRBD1	TGCAGTGCTGGGGACAGGTCAGATACGCAGTATTTT	CSAGDRSDTQYF
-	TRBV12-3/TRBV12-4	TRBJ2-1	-	TGTGCCAGCAGCCCCCCCCATCCCCGTGAGCAGTTCTTC	CASSPPHPREQFF
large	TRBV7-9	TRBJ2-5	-	TGTGCCAGCAGCCCCCCGCTGGTGGAGACCCAGTACTTC	CASSPPLVETQYF
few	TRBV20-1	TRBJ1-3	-	TGCAGTGCTAGAGACAAGGAGACTGGAAACACCATATATTTT	CSARDKETGNTIYF
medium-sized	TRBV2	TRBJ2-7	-	TGTGCCAGCAGTGAAGGGACAAACTCCTACGAGCAGTACTTC	CASSEGTNSYEQYF
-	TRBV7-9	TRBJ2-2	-	TGTGCCAGCAGCCTTACAGGGAGCTGGGCCGGGGAGCTGTTTTTT	CASSLTGSWAGELFF
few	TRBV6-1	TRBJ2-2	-	TGTGCCATCAGTGATCGCTATCGGGGAAACACCGGGGAGCTGTTTTTT	CAISDRYRGNTGELFF
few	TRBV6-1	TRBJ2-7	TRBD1	TGTGCCAGCCCAGGGCGAGGGGGCCTCGGCGAGCAGTACTTC	CASPGRGGLGEQYF
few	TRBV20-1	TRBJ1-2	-	TGCAGTGCTAGAGCCCCGGGACGGGCAAGCTATGGCTACACCTTC	CSARAPGRASYGYTF
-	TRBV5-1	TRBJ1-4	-	TGCGCCAGCAGCTTGACAGGGAACCCAGCAACTAATGAAAAACTGTTTTTT	CASSLTGNPATNEKLFF
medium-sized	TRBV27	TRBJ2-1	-	TGTGCCAGCAGTTTTCGGCAGGGATGGGCGGGGTACAATGAGCAGTTCTTC	CASSFRQGWAGYNEQFF
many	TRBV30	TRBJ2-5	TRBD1	TGTGCCTGGAACCGACTCCACAGGGGGCTGCGGGGAGAGACCCAGTACTTC	CAWNRLHRGLRGETQYF
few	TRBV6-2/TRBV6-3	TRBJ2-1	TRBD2	TGTGCCAGCAGTTACTGCGGGAGGTCATACAATGAGCAGTTCTTC	CASSYCGRSYNEQFF
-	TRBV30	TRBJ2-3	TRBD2	TGTGCCTCCGGGACTAGCGGAACTATTAAAACTAGCACAGATACGCAGTATTTT	CASGTSGTIKTSTDTQYF
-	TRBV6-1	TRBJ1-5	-	TGTGCCAGCAGTTCAGGTGGAGCCGATAGGACTAAGCCCCAGCATTTT	CASSSGGADRTKPQHF
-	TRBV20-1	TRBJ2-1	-	TGCAGTGAGCCTCTCCAGTGGGACGAGCAGTTCTTC	CSEPLQWDEQFF
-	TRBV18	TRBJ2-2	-	TGTGCCAGCTCACCGGCGAACACCGGGGAGCTGTTTTTT	CASSPANTGELFF
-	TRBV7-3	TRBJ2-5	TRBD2	TGTGCCAGCAGCTTAACATCCATAGCGGGAGGAGGGGATACCCAGTACTTC	CASSLTSIAGGGDTQYF
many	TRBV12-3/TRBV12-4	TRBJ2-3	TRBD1	TGTGCCAGCAGTTTAGAGGGACAGAACACAGATACGCAGTATTTT	CASSLEGQNTDTQYF
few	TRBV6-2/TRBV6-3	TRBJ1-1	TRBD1	TGTGTCAGCAGTCCCTGGACAGGGTTTAACACTGAAGCTTTCTTT	CVSSPWTGFNTEAFF
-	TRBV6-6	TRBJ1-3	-	TGTGCCAGCAGTTACTCTCCGGGAAACACCATATATTTT	CASSYSPGNTIYF
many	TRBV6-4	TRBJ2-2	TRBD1	TGTGCCAGCAGAAAGAGACAGGGTGCCGGGGAGCTGTTTTTT	CASRKRQGAGELFF
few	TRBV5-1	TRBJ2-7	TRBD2	TGCGCCAGCAGCCAAACCGGGACTAGAGAACCAGACGAGCAGTACTTC	CASSQTGTREPDEQYF
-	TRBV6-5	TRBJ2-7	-	TGTGCCAGCAGTTCCGCTCATGGTGTCCCCGGGTTTAGGGGGCAGTACTTC	CASSSAHGVPGFRGQYF
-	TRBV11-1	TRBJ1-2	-	TGTGCCAGCGAAGACACTGGGAACTATGGCTACACCTTC	CASEDTGNYGYTF
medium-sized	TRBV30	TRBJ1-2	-	TGTGCCTGGAGTGTACGAGGGTTTGACTATGGCTACACCTTC	CAWSVRGFDYGYTF
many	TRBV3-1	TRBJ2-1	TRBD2	TGTGCCAGCAGCCAAGAATGGGGGGGTGAGCAGTTCTTC	CASSQEWGGEQFF
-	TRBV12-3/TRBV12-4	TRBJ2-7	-	TGTGCCAGCAGTAGTGGTACCGACTACGAGCAGTACTTC	CASSSGTDYEQYF
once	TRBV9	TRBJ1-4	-	TGTGCCAGCAGCCTACTGGAGAGGGAAGGAAAACTGTTTTTT	CASSLLEREGKLFF
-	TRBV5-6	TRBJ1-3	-	TGTGCCAGCAGCTTGTCAGCTGGAAACACCATATATTTT	CASSLSAGNTIYF
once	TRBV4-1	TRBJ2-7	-	TGCGCCAGCAGCCAAGTTATTGTAGGTTACGAGCAGTACTTC	CASSQVIVGYEQYF
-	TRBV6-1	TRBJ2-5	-	TGTGACAGCAATAGTGTGGAGACCCGGTACTTC	CDSNSVETRYF
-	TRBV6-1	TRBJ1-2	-	TGTGCCAGCAGAACCGGGACTAACTATGTCTACACCTTC	CASRTGTNYVYTF
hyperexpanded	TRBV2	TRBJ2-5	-	TGTGCCAGCAGTGAAAGGTCGCTAGCTGGGAAGACCCAGTACTTC	CASSERSLAGKTQYF
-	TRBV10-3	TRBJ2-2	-	TGTGCCATCAGTGAGCGCTGGACGAACACCTGGGAGCTGTTTTTT	CAISERWTNTWELFF
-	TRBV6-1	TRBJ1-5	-	TGTGCCAGCAGGAAACAGGGACAGCCCCAGCATTTT	CASRKQGQPQHF
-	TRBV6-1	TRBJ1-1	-	TGTGCCAGCAGTGTCCGACAGGAATTAGACACTGAAGCTTTCTTT	CASSVRQELDTEAFF
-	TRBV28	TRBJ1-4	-	TGTGCCAGCAGTCCCACGCGGGAGGAAAAACTGTTTTTT	CASSPTREEKLFF
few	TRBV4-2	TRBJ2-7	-	TGTGCCAGCAGCCAAGAACTCGACAGCTACGAGCAGTACTTC	CASSQELDSYEQYF
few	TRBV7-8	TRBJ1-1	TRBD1	TGTGCCAGCTCAGGGGGCACTGAAGCTTTCTTT	CASSGGTEAFF
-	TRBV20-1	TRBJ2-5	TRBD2	TGCAGTGCCCGGACTAGCGGGAGTGGGGAGACCCAGTACTTC	CSARTSGSGETQYF
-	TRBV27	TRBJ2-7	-	TGTGCCAGCAGTTTACGGGGGATCACGTACGAGCAGTACTTC	CASSLRGITYEQYF
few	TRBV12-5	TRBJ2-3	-	TGTGATAGTGGCCCCCTAGACAGCGCTGAGGCAGATACGCAGTATTTT	CDSGPLDSAEADTQYF
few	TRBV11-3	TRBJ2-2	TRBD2	TGTGCCAGCAGCCCAGCTAGCGGGGGGGCCGGGGAGCTGTTTTTT	CASSPASGGAGELFF